This passage covers 22 T cell receptor beta chains from one sample sequenced in a study of shared clonotypes between healthy human individuals. Some clones are missing from TCRdb's copy, which holds only in-frame ones; the method was immunoSEQ multiplex PCR. The sample shows 2 million to 2.5 million clones, less than 95% of them seen only once. Sequencing input: naive CD4+ T cells from PBMCs. Subset: CD45RA+ positively selected. The source is a man between 18 and 35 years old in good health. Some clones in this sample may be carry-over from other donors' samples.

This chain uses TRBV29-1 with TRBJ2-4; TRBD1 matches at 7 bases. J gave up 6 bases and V 7 bases, and 9 bases lay outside the gene matches. The CDR3 contains 13 residues. Germline V lookup: CDR1 SQVTM, CDR2 ANQGSEA. CDR3 region: CSANRGDGNIQYF. DNA of the CDR3: TGCAGCGCTAACAGGGGCGATGGAAACATTCAGTACTTC.

The gene calls are TRBV6-5 and TRBJ2-7; no clear D. CDR1 MNHEY and CDR2 SVGAGI come from the germline V gene. Deletions cut 0 bases from V and 0 bases from J, with 9 bases between. The CDR3 sequence is 15 residues long. The CDR3 sequence is CASSYSPESSYEQYF. As DNA, the CDR3 is TGTGCCAGCAGTTACTCCCCAGAGAGCTCCTACGAGCAGTACTTC.

The CDR3 region is CASSRADRSSYNEQFF. For the CDR3, the DNA is TGTGCCAGCAGCCGAGCGGATCGTAGCTCCTACAATGAGCAGTTCTTC. The chain carries TRBV27 and TRBJ2-1, with D perhaps TRBD2 (5 bases). The CDR3 is 16 amino acids. The V gene's germline CDR1 is MNHEY and CDR2 SMNVEV (reference sequence). The V end was cut by 6 bases, the J end by 0 bases, with 15 bases between.

This clone was seen only once. The identical CDR3 is also encoded by other nucleotide sequences in the sample. Written as DNA, the CDR3 is TGCGCCAGCAGCGTGCAGGGGGTGAACACTGAAGCTTTCTTT. Translated: CASSVQGVNTEAFF. V is TRBV5-1 and J is TRBJ1-1; the match to TRBD1 covers 7 bases. This CDR3 has 14 residues. J lost 0 bases, V lost 4 bases, and 3 bases had no gene match. Germline values: CDR1 SGHRS, CDR2 YFSETQ.

In this sample, this clone turned up a few times. The chain couples TRBV2 to TRBJ1-5; maybe TRBD1 (6 bases). The V gene lost 3 bases and the J gene lost 4 bases, with 10 bases spanning the gap. CDR3 size: 14 residues. CDR1 is SNHLY and CDR2 is FYNNEI in the germline V gene. This CDR3 reads CASSDDRWNQPQHF. Here the CDR3 DNA reads TGTGCCAGCAGTGATGACAGGTGGAATCAGCCCCAGCATTTT.

The chain joins TRBV5-1 to TRBJ2-1, with 9 bases matching TRBD2. Germline V CDR1 and CDR2: SGHRS, YFSETQ. V shed 1 base and J 5 bases; nucleotides not matched to a gene: 7. The CDR3 consists of 16 residues. As DNA, the CDR3 is TGCGCCAGCAGCTTGACAGTTGCGGGAGGGGACAATGAGCAGTTCTTC. Translated: CASSLTVAGGDNEQFF.

The chain combines TRBV23-1 with TRBJ2-3; TRBD2 matches 9 bases. TRBV23-1 is an ORF for which the function is uncertain. Losses at the gene ends were 7 bases for V and 2 bases for J; bases not matched to a gene: 16. This CDR3 is built from 18 residues. The CDR3 sequence is CASTSGGGRVKNTDTQYF. The CDR3 bases are TGCGCCAGCACTTCAGGTGGCGGGAGGGTGAAAAACACAGATACGCAGTATTTT.

This clone was detected only a few times. The V and J genes are TRBV5-6 and TRBJ2-2; D gene uncertain. This CDR3 spans 16 amino acids. CDR1 and CDR2 from the germline V gene are SGHDT and YYEEEE. V shed 2 bases and J shed 3 bases, with 14 bases lying between them. The CDR3 loop is CASSFYNKRDTGELFF. The CDR3 DNA reads TGTGCCAGCAGCTTCTACAACAAAAGGGACACCGGGGAGCTGTTTTTT.

This clone was counted a few times. The CDR3 nucleotides read TGCAGTGCCGTCCGGGCCGTTGAAGCTTTCTTT. As protein: CSAVRAVEAFF. This chain connects TRBV20-1 to TRBJ1-1; no clear D gene. Deletions cut 6 bases from V and 7 bases from J, with 12 bases between. CDR1 is DFQATT and CDR2 is SNEGSKA in the germline V gene (reference sequence). This CDR3 contains 11 residues.

This clone has only a few counts. This chain joins TRBV18 and TRBJ2-7; 9 positions agree with TRBD1. Trimming at V came to 6 bases and at J to 6 bases, leaving 15 bases not matched to a gene. Germline loops: CDR1 KGHSH, CDR2 LQKENI. CDR3 size: 16 residues. The CDR3 protein is CASSHGTGSERPEQYF. The CDR3 nucleotides read TGTGCCAGCTCCCACGGGACAGGGTCCGAAAGGCCCGAGCAGTACTTC.

As to this clone: The sample has other DNA sequences that encode this CDR3 too. The chain joins TRBV7-3 to TRBJ1-1; 8 bases agree with TRBD1. J gave up 2 bases and V 5 bases, and 4 bases lay outside the gene matches. The CDR3 extends over 14 amino acids. Germline-derived CDR1 and CDR2 are SGHTA and FQGTGA. The CDR3 coding sequence is TGTGCCAGCAGCCCTGGACAGGGCAACACTGAAGCTTTCTTT. Its protein product is CASSPGQGNTEAFF.

The J gene is TRBJ1-1, the V gene TRBV28; a possible D gene is TRBD1 (5 bases). The CDR3 has 13 residues. CDR1 and CDR2 from the germline V gene are MDHEN and SYDVKM. V was clipped by 10 bases and J by 5 bases, with 17 bases between them. In DNA form, the CDR3 reads TGTGCCACCCAGTGGGCCAGGGTGACTGAAGCTTTCTTT. Translated, it gives CATQWARVTEAFF.

The chain employs TRBV6-4 and TRBJ2-7; 10 bases map to TRBD1. Germline-derived CDR1 and CDR2 are MRHNA and SNTAGT. With V trimmed by 6 bases and J by 3 bases, 14 bases remained unmatched. CDR3 length: 17 residues. In DNA form, the CDR3 reads TGTGCCAGCAGGCCCGGGACAGGGGCTTCGGTTAGCTACGAGCAGTACTTC. Protein: CASRPGTGASVSYEQYF.

The chain joins TRBV28 to TRBJ1-2, with D maybe TRBD1 (5 bases). The V gene's germline CDR1 is MDHEN and CDR2 SYDVKM. The CDR3 runs 13 residues. V was clipped by 6 bases and J by 8 bases, with 16 bases between them. CDR3: CASRSSGNWGYTF. CDR3 nucleotides: TGTGCCAGCAGATCCTCAGGGAACTGGGGCTACACCTTC.

J is TRBJ1-1 and V is TRBV7-3, with 7 bases aligning to TRBD1. CDR1 is SGHTA and CDR2 is FQGTGA in the germline V gene. V lost 0 bases and J lost 3; bases outside the gene matches: 1. The CDR3 covers 14 residues. The CDR3 here is CASSLTGTDTEAFF. The CDR3 coding sequence is TGTGCCAGCAGCTTAACTGGGACAGACACTGAAGCTTTCTTT. Combining the CDR3 with reference TRBV7-3 and TRBJ1-1 gives the whole variable domain GAGVSQTPSNKVTEKGKYVELRCDPISGHTALYWYRQSLGQGPEFLIYFQGTGAADDSGLPNDRFFAVRPEGSVSTLKIQRTERGDSAVYLCASSLTGTDTEAFFGQGTRLTVV.

The CDR3 reads CAIRPGTSGRNDNEQFF. CDR3 DNA: TGTGCCATCAGGCCCGGGACTAGCGGGAGAAACGACAATGAGCAGTTCTTC. The gene calls are TRBV10-3 and TRBJ2-1; 14 positions agree with TRBD2. The CDR3 has 17 amino acids. Germline V gives CDR1 ENHRY, CDR2 SYGVKD. V gave up 6 bases and J gave up 5 bases; unmatched junction bases: 9.

This rearrangement joins TRBV18 to TRBJ1-2, with D uncertain. In germline, CDR1 is KGHSH, CDR2 LQKENI. Between the trimmed V and J ends, which lost 3 bases and 8 bases, there was a span of 13 bases. CDR3 length: 13 amino acids. DNA for the CDR3: TGTGCCAGCTCACCTTCCTCAGCGTCCGGCTACACCTTC. Translating gives CASSPSSASGYTF. Filled out from reference TRBV18 and TRBJ1-2, the complete variable domain reads NAGVMQNPRHLVRRRGQEARLRCSPMKGHSHVYWYRQLPEEGLKFMVYLQKENIIDESGMPKERFSAEFPKEGPSILRIQQVVRGDSAAYFCASSPSSASGYTFGSGTRLTVV.

The chain carries TRBV28 and TRBJ2-7; D remains ambiguous. Trimming shortened V by 4 bases and J by 2 bases, and 9 bases separated the two germline ends. The CDR3 runs 13 residues. The germline V gene has CDR1 MDHEN and CDR2 SYDVKM. In nucleotides, the CDR3 is TGTGCCAGCAGTTCACGGGCCCCCTACGAGCAGTACTTC. Its translation: CASSSRAPYEQYF. The variable domain in full, with the rest retrieved from reference TRBV28 and TRBJ2-7, is DVKVTQSSRYLVKRTGEKVFLECVQDMDHENMFWYRQDPGLGLRLIYFSYDVKMKEKGDIPEGYSVSREKKERFSLILESASTNQTSMYLCASSSRAPYEQYFGPGTRLTVT.

This clone was detected only a few times. The chain recombines TRBV28 with TRBJ2-4; D may be TRBD1 or TRBD2 (6 bases each). The germline CDR1 and CDR2 sequences are MDHEN and SYDVKM. Trimming took off 3 bases at V and 0 bases at J, with 15 bases between the two ends. The CDR3 consists of 17 residues. The CDR3 nucleotides read TGTGCCAGCAGTTTTGGAGGGGGATTCCTAGCCAAAAACATTCAGTACTTC. Protein: CASSFGGGFLAKNIQYF.

The table lists this clone with a count of one. The chain has TRBV5-1 and TRBJ2-5, with TRBD2 matching over 9 bases. V shed 4 bases and J 5 bases; nucleotides not matched to a gene: 12. In germline, CDR1 is SGHRS, CDR2 YFSETQ. The CDR3 runs 16 residues. In DNA, the CDR3 is TGCGCCAGCAGCGGAACACGTGGACTAGCGATCGAGACCCAGTACTTC. Translating gives CASSGTRGLAIETQYF.

This clone was seen only a few times. The same CDR3 can be traced to other DNA sequences in this sample. The chain carries TRBV28 and TRBJ1-3; TRBD1 is a possible D gene (6 bases). Between the trimmed V and J ends, which lost 7 bases and 3 bases, there was a span of 7 bases. Germline CDR1 MDHEN, CDR2 SYDVKM. This CDR3 is 12 amino acids long. CDR3 DNA: TGTGCCAGCACGGACAGTGGAAACACCATATATTTT. Its protein is CASTDSGNTIYF.

CDR3 sequence (DNA): TGCGCCAGCAGCCAGGGCCCAGGGTTAGGATCACCCCTCCACTTT. Translated: CASSQGPGLGSPLHF. V gene TRBV4-3 combines with J gene TRBJ1-6, with D tentatively TRBD1 (5 bases). The CDR3 contains 15 residues. Trimming pared 3 bases from V and 10 bases from J, leaving 16 bases between. Germline CDR1 is LGHNA and CDR2 is YSLEER.